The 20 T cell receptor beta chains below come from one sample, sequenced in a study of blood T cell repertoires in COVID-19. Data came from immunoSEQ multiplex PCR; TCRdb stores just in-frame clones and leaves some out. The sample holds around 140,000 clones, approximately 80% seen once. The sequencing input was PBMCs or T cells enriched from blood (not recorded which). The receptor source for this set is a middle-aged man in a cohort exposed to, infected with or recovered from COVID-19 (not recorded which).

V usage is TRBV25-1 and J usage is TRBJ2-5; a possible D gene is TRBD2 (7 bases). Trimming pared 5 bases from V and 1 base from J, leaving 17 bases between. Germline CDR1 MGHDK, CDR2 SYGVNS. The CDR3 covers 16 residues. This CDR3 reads CASSNLGGLGQETQYF. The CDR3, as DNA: TGTGCCAGCAGTAACCTCGGGGGGCTTGGCCAAGAGACCCAGTACTTC.

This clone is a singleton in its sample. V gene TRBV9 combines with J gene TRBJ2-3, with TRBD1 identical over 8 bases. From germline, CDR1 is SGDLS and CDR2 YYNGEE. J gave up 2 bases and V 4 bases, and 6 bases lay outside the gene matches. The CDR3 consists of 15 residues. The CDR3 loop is CASSPQGAPTDTQYF. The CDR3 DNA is TGTGCCAGCAGCCCCCAGGGGGCACCCACAGATACGCAGTATTTT.

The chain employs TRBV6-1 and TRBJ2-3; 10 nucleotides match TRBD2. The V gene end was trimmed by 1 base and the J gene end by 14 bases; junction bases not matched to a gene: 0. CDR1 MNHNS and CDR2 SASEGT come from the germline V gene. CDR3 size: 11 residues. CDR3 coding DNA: TGTGCCAGCAGTGAAGGACTAGCGGGGTATTTT. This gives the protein CASSEGLAGYF.

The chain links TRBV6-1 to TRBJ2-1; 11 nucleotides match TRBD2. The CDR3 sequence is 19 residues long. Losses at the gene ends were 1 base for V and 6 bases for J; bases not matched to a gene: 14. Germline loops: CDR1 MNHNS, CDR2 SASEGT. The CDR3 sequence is CASSEVFGLAGGRVNEQFF. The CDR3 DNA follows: TGTGCCAGCAGTGAAGTGTTCGGGCTAGCGGGAGGACGAGTCAATGAGCAGTTCTTC.

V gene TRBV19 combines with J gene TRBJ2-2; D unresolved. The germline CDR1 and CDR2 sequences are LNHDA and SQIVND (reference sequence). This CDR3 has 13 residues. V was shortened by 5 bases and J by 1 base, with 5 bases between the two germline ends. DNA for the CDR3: TGTGCCAGTAGTGTAATGAACACCGGGGAGCTGTTTTTT. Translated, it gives CASSVMNTGELFF.

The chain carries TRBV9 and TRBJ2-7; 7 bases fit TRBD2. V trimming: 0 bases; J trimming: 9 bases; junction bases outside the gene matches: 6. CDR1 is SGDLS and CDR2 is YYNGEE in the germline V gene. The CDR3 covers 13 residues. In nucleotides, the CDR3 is TGTGCCAGCAGCGTAGAAGGACTAGGGGCGCAGTACTTC. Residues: CASSVEGLGAQYF.

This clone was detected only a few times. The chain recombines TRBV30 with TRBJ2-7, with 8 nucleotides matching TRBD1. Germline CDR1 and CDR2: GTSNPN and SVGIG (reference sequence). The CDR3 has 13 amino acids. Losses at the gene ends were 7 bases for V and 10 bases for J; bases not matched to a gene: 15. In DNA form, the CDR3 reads TGTGCCTCTTCCGGGACAGGAGTGGGGAATCAGTACTTC. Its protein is CASSGTGVGNQYF.

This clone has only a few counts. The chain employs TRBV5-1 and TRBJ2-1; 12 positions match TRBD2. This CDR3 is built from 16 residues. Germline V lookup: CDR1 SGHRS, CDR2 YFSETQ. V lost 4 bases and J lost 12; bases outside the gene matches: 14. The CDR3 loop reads CASSRGTSGFPMTQFF. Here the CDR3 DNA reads TGCGCCAGCAGCCGGGGGACTAGCGGGTTCCCAATGACGCAGTTCTTC.

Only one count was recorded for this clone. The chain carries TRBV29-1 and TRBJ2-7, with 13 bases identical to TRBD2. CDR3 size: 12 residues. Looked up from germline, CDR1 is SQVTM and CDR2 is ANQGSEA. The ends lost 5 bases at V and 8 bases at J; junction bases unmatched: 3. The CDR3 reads CSVSGTSGKQYF. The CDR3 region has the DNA TGCAGCGTTTCCGGGACTAGCGGGAAGCAGTACTTC.

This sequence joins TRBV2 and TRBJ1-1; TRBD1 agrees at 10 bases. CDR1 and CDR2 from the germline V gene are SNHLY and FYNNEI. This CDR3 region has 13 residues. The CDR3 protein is CVTGTGERTEAFF. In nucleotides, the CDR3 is TGTGTCACCGGGACAGGGGAACGGACTGAAGCTTTCTTT.

CDR3 sequence: CASSRTPNQPQHF. Here the CDR3 DNA reads TGTGCCAGCAGCCGTACACCTAATCAGCCCCAGCATTTT. This rearrangement joins TRBV6-5 to TRBJ1-5; D gene unclear. The CDR3 covers 13 residues. Germline V lookup: CDR1 MNHEY, CDR2 SVGAGI. Trimming removed 6 bases from V and 4 bases from J, with 10 bases in between.

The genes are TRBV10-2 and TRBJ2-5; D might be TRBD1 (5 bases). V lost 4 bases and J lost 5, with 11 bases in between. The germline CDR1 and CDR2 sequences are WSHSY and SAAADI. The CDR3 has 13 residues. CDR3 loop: CASSAGARETQYF. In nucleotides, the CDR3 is TGCGCCAGCAGTGCTGGGGCTCGGGAGACCCAGTACTTC.

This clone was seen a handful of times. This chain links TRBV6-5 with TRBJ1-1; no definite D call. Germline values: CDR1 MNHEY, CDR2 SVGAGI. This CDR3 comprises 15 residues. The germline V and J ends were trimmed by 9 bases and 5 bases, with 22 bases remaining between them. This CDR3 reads CASSLLSGVGTEAFF. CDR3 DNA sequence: TGTGCCAGTAGCCTACTATCCGGGGTGGGGACTGAAGCTTTCTTT.

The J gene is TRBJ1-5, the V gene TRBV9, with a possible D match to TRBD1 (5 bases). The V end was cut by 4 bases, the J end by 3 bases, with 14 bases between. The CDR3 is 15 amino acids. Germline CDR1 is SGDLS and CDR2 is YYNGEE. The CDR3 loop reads CASSKGTEANQPQHF. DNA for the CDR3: TGTGCCAGCAGCAAAGGGACTGAGGCCAATCAGCCCCAGCATTTT.

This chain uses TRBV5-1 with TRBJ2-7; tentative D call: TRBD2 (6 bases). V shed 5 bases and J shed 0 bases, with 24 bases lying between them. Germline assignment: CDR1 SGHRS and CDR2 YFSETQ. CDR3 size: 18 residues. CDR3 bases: TGCGCCAGCAGTCACGAAGGTATCGCGGGACCTAGCTCCTACGAGCAGTACTTC. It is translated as CASSHEGIAGPSSYEQYF.

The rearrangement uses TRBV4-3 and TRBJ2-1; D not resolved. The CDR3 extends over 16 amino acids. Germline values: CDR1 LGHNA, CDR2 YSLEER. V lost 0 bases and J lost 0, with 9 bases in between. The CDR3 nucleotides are TGCGCCAGCAGCCAAGATGAGGCGGTCTCCTACAATGAGCAGTTCTTC. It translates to CASSQDEAVSYNEQFF.

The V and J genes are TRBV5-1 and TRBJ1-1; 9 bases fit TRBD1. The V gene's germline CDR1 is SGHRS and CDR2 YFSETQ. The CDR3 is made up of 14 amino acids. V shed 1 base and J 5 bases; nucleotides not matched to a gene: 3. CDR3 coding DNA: TGCGCCAGCAGCTTGTCGGGACAGGGAACTGAAGCTTTCTTT. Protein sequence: CASSLSGQGTEAFF. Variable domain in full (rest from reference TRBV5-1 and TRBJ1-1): KAGVTQTPRYLIKTRGQQVTLSCSPISGHRSVSWYQQTPGQGLQFLFEYFSETQRNKGNFPGRFSGRQFSNSRSEMNVSTLELGDSALYLCASSLSGQGTEAFFGQGTRLTVV.

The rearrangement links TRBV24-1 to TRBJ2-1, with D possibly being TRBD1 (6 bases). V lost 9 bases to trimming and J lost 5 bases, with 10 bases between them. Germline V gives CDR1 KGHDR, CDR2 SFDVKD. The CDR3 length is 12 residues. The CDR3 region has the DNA TGTGCCACCCAACAGGGAGACAATGAGCAGTTCTTC. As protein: CATQQGDNEQFF.

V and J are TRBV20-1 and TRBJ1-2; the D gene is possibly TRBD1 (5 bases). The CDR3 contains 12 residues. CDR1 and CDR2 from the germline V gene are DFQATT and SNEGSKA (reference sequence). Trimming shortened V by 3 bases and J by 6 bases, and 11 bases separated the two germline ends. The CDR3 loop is CSASTGGDGYTF. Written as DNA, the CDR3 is TGCAGTGCTAGTACGGGGGGGGATGGCTACACCTTC.

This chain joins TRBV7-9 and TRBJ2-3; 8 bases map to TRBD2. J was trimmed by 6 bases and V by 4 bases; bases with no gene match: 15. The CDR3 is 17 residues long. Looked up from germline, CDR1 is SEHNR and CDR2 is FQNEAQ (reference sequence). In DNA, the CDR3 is TGTGCCAGCAGCTCGCCCGTACTAGCGGACGTCCGGGATACGCAGTATTTT. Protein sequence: CASSSPVLADVRDTQYF. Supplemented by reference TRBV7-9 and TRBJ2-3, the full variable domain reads DTGVSQNPRHKITKRGQNVTFRCDPISEHNRLYWYRQTLGQGPEFLTYFQNEAQLEKSRLLSDRFSAERPKGSFSTLEIQRTEQGDSAMYLCASSSPVLADVRDTQYFGPGTRLTVL.